The clone carrying this T cell receptor beta chain was counted only a few times. Its specificity is not known. Orbital computed tomography and thyroid ultrasound, together with serum TRAb and thyroxine and clinical symptoms, were used for diagnoses. CDR3 length: 14 residues. Germline-derived CDR1 and CDR2 are GTSNPN and SVGIG (reference sequence). The ends lost 3 bases at V and 6 bases at J; junction bases unmatched: 9. The entry originates in a study of T cells in Graves' hyperthyroidism and ophthalmopathy. Notes on the study in general: The model foresaw ophthalmopathy a median around 6.8 months prior to onset. Ophthalmopathy was distinguished from stable hyperthyroidism by 13 V-J signatures.

The CDR3 regions of TCR beta were amplified from RNA transcripts. The HTBI set primed first-round TCR CDR3 RT-PCR. TCRdb processed the multiplex PCR reads anew with MiXCR; each CDR3 protein has one entry. The profile shows around 600,000 distinct CDR3 sequences, 13% to 15% of them singletons. Sequenced sample: blood. The origin of this receptor is a woman between 18 and 29 years old with Graves' ophthalmopathy. The rearrangement links TRBV30 to TRBJ1-1; 8 positions agree with TRBD1. This CDR3 reads CAWRHGQGTAEAFF. For the CDR3, the DNA is TGTGCCTGGAGGCACGGACAGGGAACGGCTGAAGCTTTCTTT.